This T cell receptor (beta chain) was identified in a study of graft-versus-host responses after intestinal transplantation. General study findings and limits: Recipient marrow harbored GvH clones, some of which surfaced first in ileum or blood.

As to this clone: Its antigen is as yet unknown.

CDR1 is WSHSY and CDR2 is SAAADI in the germline V gene. The V end was cut by 1 base, the J end by 1 base, with 7 bases between. CDR3 length: 14 amino acids. Using immunoSEQ multiplex PCR, the repertoire was profiled, and TCRdb retains in-frame clones only, with some absent. Of 75,000 to 100,000 clones listed, 90% to 95% are singletons. Sequencing used unstimulated CD4+ T cells sorted from spleen or lymph node cells, obtained before transplant. The TCR originated in a human donor who was the organ donor for an intestinal transplant. This chain links TRBV10-2 with TRBJ1-1; D is unresolved. In DNA form, the CDR3 reads TGCGCCAGCAGTGAGTGGTCAGGGAACACTGAAGCTTTCTTT. The encoded protein is CASSEWSGNTEAFF.